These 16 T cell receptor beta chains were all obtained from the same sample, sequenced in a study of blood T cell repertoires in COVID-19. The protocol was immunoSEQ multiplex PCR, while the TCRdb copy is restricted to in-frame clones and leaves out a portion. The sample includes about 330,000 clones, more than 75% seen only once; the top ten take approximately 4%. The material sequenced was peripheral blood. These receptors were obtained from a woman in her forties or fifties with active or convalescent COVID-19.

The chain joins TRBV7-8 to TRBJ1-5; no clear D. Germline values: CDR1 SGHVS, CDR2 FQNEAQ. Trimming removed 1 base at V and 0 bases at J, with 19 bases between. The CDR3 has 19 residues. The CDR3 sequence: CASSLDEGEWGLSNQPQHF. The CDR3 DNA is TGTGCCAGCAGCTTAGATGAGGGAGAATGGGGTCTTAGCAATCAGCCCCAGCATTTT.

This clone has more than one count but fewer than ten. The CDR3 DNA sequence: TGTGCCTGGGGGGCGGGACTTGGCTCCTACGAGCAGTACTTC. It encodes CAWGAGLGSYEQYF. This chain uses TRBV30 with TRBJ2-7; the D gene is possibly TRBD2 (6 bases). The CDR3 totals 14 residues. Between the trimmed V and J ends, which lost 5 bases and 0 bases, there was a span of 14 bases. Germline V gene lookup returns CDR1 GTSNPN and CDR2 SVGIG (reference sequence).

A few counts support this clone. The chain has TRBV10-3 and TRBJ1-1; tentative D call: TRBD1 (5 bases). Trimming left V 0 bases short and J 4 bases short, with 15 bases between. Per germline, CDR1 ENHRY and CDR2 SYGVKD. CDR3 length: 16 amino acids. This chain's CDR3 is CAISESTLGGSTEAFF. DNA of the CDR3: TGTGCCATCAGTGAGTCGACTCTCGGGGGATCCACTGAAGCTTTCTTT.

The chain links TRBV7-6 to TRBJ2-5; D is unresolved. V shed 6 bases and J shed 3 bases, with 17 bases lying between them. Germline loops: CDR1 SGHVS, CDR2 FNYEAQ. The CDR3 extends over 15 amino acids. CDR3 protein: CASRPPIEEEETQYF. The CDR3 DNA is TGTGCCAGCAGACCCCCGATTGAGGAAGAAGAGACCCAGTACTTC.

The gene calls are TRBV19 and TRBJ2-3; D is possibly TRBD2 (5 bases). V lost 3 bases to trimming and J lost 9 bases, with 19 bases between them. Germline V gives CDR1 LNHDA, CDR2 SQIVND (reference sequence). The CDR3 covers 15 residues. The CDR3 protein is CASSIQDSLGSTQYF. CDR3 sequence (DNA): TGTGCCAGTAGTATCCAGGACTCCCTGGGTTCGACGCAGTATTTT.

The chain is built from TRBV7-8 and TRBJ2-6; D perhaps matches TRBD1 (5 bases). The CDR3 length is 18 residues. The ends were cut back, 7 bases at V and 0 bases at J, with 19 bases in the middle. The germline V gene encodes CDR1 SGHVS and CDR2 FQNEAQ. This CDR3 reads CASTAGQGTSSGANVLTF. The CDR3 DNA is TGTGCCAGCACCGCAGGGCAGGGAACAAGCTCTGGGGCCAACGTCCTGACTTTC. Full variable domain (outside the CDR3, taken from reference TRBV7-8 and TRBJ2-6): GAGVSQSPRYKVAKRGQDVALRCDPISGHVSLFWYQQALGQGPEFLTYFQNEAQLDKSGLPSDRFFAERPEGSVSTLKIQRTQQEDSAVYLCASTAGQGTSSGANVLTFGAGSRLTVL.

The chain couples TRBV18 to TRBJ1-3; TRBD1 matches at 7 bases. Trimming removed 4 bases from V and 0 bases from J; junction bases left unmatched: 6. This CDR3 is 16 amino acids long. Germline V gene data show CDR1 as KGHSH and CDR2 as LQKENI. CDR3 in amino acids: CASSQRQGFSGNTIYF. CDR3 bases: TGTGCCAGCTCACAGAGACAGGGCTTCTCTGGAAACACCATATATTTT.

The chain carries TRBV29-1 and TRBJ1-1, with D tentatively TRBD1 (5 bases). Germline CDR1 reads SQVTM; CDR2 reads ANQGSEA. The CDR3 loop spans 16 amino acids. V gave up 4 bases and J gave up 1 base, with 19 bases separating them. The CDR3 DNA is TGCAGCGTTGGCGCCTCGCCGGGGGTTGGGAACACTGAAGCTTTCTTT. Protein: CSVGASPGVGNTEAFF.

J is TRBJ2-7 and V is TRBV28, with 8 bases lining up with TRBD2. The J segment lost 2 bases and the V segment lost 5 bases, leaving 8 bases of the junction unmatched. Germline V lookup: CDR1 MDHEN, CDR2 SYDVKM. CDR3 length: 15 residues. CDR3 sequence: CASSGYSGNPYEQYF. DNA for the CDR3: TGTGCCAGCAGTGGTTATAGCGGGAACCCCTACGAGCAGTACTTC.

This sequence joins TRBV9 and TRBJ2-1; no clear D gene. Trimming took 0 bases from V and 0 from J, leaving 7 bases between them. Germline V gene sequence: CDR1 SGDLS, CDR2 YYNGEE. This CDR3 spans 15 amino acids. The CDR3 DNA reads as TGTGCCAGCAGCGTAGCCCGGTACTCCTACAATGAGCAGTTCTTC. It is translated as CASSVARYSYNEQFF.

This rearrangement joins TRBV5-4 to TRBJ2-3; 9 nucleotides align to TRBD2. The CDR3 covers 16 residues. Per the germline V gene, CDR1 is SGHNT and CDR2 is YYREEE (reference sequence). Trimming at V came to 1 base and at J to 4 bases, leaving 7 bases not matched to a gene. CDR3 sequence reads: CASSLLASGEPDTQYF. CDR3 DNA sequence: TGTGCCAGCAGCTTGTTGGCTAGCGGGGAGCCAGATACGCAGTATTTT. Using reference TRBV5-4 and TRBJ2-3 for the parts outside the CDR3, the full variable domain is ETGVTQSPTHLIKTRGQQVTLRCSSQSGHNTVSWYQQALGQGPQFIFQYYREEENGRGNFPPRFSGLQFPNYSSELNVNALELDDSALYLCASSLLASGEPDTQYFGPGTRLTVL.

The CDR3 DNA follows: TGTGCCAGCAGTTCCCCCTTTGGGAGCTATGGCTACACCTTC. Residues: CASSSPFGSYGYTF. The chain uses TRBV6-5 and TRBJ1-2, with unresolved D. Trimming removed 4 bases at V and 4 bases at J, with 13 bases between. The CDR3 loop spans 14 amino acids. The germline CDR1 and CDR2 sequences are MNHEY and SVGAGI.

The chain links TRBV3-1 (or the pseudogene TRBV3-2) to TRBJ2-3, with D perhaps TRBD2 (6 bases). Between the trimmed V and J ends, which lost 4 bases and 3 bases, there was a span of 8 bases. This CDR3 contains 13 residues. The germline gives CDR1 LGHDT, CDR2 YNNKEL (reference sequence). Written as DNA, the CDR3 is TGTGCCAGCAGCCCTGGGGGGACAGATACGCAGTATTTT. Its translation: CASSPGGTDTQYF.

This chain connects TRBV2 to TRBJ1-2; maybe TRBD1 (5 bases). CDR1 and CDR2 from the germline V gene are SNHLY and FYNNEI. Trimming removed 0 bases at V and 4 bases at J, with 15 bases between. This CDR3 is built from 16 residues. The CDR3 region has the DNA TGTGCCAGCAGTGAAGCGTCACAGGTCTTTTTCTATGGCTACACCTTC. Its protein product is CASSEASQVFFYGYTF. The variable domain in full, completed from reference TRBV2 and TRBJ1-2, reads EPEVTQTPSHQVTQMGQEVILRCVPISNHLYFYWYRQILGQKVEFLVSFYNNEISEKSEIFDDQFSVERPDGSNFTLKIRSTKLEDSAMYFCASSEASQVFFYGYTFGSGTRLTVV.

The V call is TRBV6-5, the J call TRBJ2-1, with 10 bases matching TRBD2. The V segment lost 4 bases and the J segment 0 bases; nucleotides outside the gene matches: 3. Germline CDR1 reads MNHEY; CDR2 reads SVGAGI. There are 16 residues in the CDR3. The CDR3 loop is CASSSAGGGSYNEQFF. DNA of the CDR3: TGTGCCAGCAGTTCAGCGGGGGGGGGCTCCTACAATGAGCAGTTCTTC.

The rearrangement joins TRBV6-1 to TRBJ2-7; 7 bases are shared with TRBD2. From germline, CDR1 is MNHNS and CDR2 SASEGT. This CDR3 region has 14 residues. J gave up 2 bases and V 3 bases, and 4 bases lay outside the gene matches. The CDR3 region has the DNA TGTGCCAGCAGTGATCTGCGGGGGACCTACGAGCAGTACTTC. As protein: CASSDLRGTYEQYF.